The clone carrying this T cell receptor (beta chain) was seen more than once but under ten times. Antigen unknown. Germline-derived CDR1 and CDR2 are SGHTA and FQGNSA. V was cut by 5 bases and J by 1 base, with 10 bases left in between. This CDR3 comprises 14 residues. Quantitative barcoded 5'-RACE was used to prepare TCR beta libraries. Using its own MiXCR run on the 5' RACE reads, TCRdb lists one record per CDR3 protein. Of under 450,000 distinct CDR3 sequences listed, roughly 15% were seen once; the top ten hold approximately 0.97%. The data are from a study of CD8 T cells in ankylosing spondylitis. Study-wide results and caveats: Reports say disease-linked clones showed up significantly more in matched ankylosing spondylitis synovial fluid. The disease-linked clones had a CD8+ phenotype and low blood frequencies. Some motif variants were previously reported in reactive arthritis synovial fluid and blood. There was a TCR beta motif, made of several highly homologous variants, that appeared characteristic of ankylosing spondylitis blood.

The chain has TRBV7-2 and TRBJ2-3; D remains unclear. The sequenced sample consisted of blood, either unsorted or a sorted T cell fraction (not recorded which). The sequence was collected from a male donor with ankylosing spondylitis. CDR3 DNA: TGTGCCAGCAGCCCTCCTTATGGCACAGATACGCAGTATTTT. Amino acid sequence: CASSPPYGTDTQYF.